These 29 T cell receptor beta chains share one sample of origin, sequenced in a study of long-term antiretroviral therapy in people with HIV. Samples were assayed with immunoSEQ v3.0 at survey level. The assay was immunoSEQ multiplex PCR, and TCRdb's table has in-frame clones only and misses some. The data hold approximately 17,000 clones, with 80% to 95% observed a single time. The specimen comprised unsorted PBMCs, sampled 0.6 years after starting antiretroviral therapy. These receptors were obtained from a woman aged 40 to 55 with HIV.

The chain couples TRBV7-9 to TRBJ1-2; the D is unclear. Per germline, CDR1 SEHNR and CDR2 FQNEAQ (reference sequence). V was shortened by 6 bases and J by 6 bases, with 14 bases between the two germline ends. The CDR3 runs to 13 residues. The CDR3 here is CASSRSPGDGYTF. DNA for the CDR3: TGTGCCAGCAGTCGCTCTCCCGGGGATGGCTACACCTTC.

CDR3 sequence: CASSAGTPAGAQYF. CDR3 DNA: TGTGCCAGCAGCGCCGGGACCCCTGCCGGAGCGCAGTATTTT. This chain connects TRBV7-9 to TRBJ2-3; tentatively, D is TRBD1 or TRBD2 (5 bases each). The CDR3 is 14 residues long. Trimming pared 5 bases from V and 10 bases from J, leaving 19 bases between. In germline, CDR1 is SEHNR, CDR2 FQNEAQ (reference sequence). The full variable domain, with the rest looked up from reference TRBV7-9 and TRBJ2-3, is DTGVSQNPRHKITKRGQNVTFRCDPISEHNRLYWYRQTLGQGPEFLTYFQNEAQLEKSRLLSDRFSAERPKGSFSTLEIQRTEQGDSAMYLCASSAGTPAGAQYFGPGTRLTVL.

This rearrangement joins TRBV6-1 to TRBJ1-6; D may be TRBD1 (6 bases). This CDR3 has 15 residues. The ends were cut back, 7 bases at V and 7 bases at J, with 17 bases in the middle. Per germline, CDR1 MNHNS and CDR2 SASEGT. This CDR3 reads CASTLPQGGNSPLHF. The CDR3 region has the DNA TGTGCCAGCACCCTCCCACAGGGTGGGAATTCACCCCTCCACTTT.

The CDR3 region has the DNA TGTGCCAGCAGCTTAGAGAGATCTAACTATGGCTACACCTTC. Protein: CASSLERSNYGYTF. This chain links TRBV11-2 with TRBJ1-2; the D is unclear. CDR1 is SGHAT, CDR2 FQNNGV, per germline. The V end lost 0 bases, the J end lost 0 bases, and 5 bases lay between the germline ends. This CDR3 contains 14 residues.

The rearrangement joins TRBV6-5 to TRBJ1-1; 9 bases map to TRBD1. The CDR3 spans 14 residues. The J segment lost 4 bases and the V segment lost 5 bases, leaving 5 bases of the junction unmatched. Germline V CDR1 and CDR2: MNHEY, SVGAGI. The CDR3 reads CASSPDRGSTEAFF. Here the CDR3 DNA reads TGTGCCAGCAGTCCCGACAGGGGGAGCACTGAAGCTTTCTTT.

This clone was found a few times. Its ends do not fully match the called genes, so a read error is possible. CDR3 in amino acids: CACRDGNTIYF. The CDR3, as DNA: TGTGCCTGCAGGGATGGAAACACCATATATTTT. The V call is TRBV6-5, the J call TRBJ1-3; D might be TRBD1 (5 bases). CDR3 length: 11 amino acids. Germline V lookup: CDR1 MNHEY, CDR2 SVGAGI.

This clone was detected a few times. The gene calls are TRBV6-6 and TRBJ1-1, with D hard to call. V shed 8 bases and J shed 1 base, with 11 bases lying between them. This CDR3 has 13 amino acids. Germline V gives CDR1 MNHNY, CDR2 SVGAGI (reference sequence). The CDR3: CASGLKTNTEAFF. In DNA, the CDR3 is TGTGCCAGCGGCCTGAAGACGAACACTGAAGCTTTCTTT.

The V call is TRBV27, the J call TRBJ1-1; perhaps TRBD1 as D (6 bases). The V gene's germline CDR1 is MNHEY and CDR2 SMNVEV (reference sequence). CDR3 length: 15 residues. The V and J ends lost 3 bases and 0 bases respectively, with 11 bases between them. This CDR3 reads CASSFGTGLNTEAFF. The CDR3 DNA reads TGTGCCAGCAGTTTTGGTACAGGGTTGAACACTGAAGCTTTCTTT.

This chain connects TRBV2 to TRBJ1-5; D is unresolved. The CDR3 extends over 14 amino acids. V gave up 8 bases and J gave up 5 bases, with 16 bases separating them. CDR1 and CDR2 (germline): SNHLY, FYNNEI. The CDR3 reads CASGLASPDQPQHF. Here the CDR3 DNA reads TGTGCCAGCGGCCTGGCATCCCCGGATCAGCCCCAGCATTTT.

This chain connects TRBV18 to TRBJ2-3; maybe TRBD2 (5 bases). CDR3 size: 12 residues. Germline V gene lookup returns CDR1 KGHSH and CDR2 LQKENI. V lost 6 bases, J lost 5 bases, and 9 bases lay in between. The CDR3 spells CASSQRIDTQYF. The CDR3 region has the DNA TGTGCCAGCTCCCAGCGGATAGATACGCAGTATTTT.

V and J are TRBV2 and TRBJ1-5, with D perhaps TRBD1 (5 bases). Per germline, CDR1 SNHLY and CDR2 FYNNEI. This CDR3 region has 14 residues. V lost 6 bases, J lost 0 bases, and 9 bases lay in between. The CDR3 loop is CASRQDTSNQPQHF. The CDR3 DNA reads as TGTGCCAGCAGACAGGATACTAGCAATCAGCCCCAGCATTTT.

V is TRBV9 and J is TRBJ2-2, with 11 bases that match TRBD2. Germline V lookup: CDR1 SGDLS, CDR2 YYNGEE. The CDR3 is 16 amino acids. Germline trimming cut 2 bases from V and 6 bases from J; bases unmatched to any gene: 6. CDR3: CASSVSGGGLSGELFF. For the CDR3, the DNA is TGTGCCAGCAGCGTTAGCGGGGGGGGCCTCTCCGGGGAGCTGTTTTTT.

CDR3 sequence (DNA): TGTGCCACCCGATGGGGTACGAACACCGGGGAGCTGTTTTTT. This gives the protein CATRWGTNTGELFF. The chain uses TRBV6-5 and TRBJ2-2; D ambiguous. Germline V lookup: CDR1 MNHEY, CDR2 SVGAGI. This CDR3 is built from 14 residues. V was shortened by 10 bases and J by 0 bases, with 12 bases between the two germline ends.

The V and J genes are TRBV9 and TRBJ1-1; D is possibly TRBD1 (6 bases). Trimming removed 1 base from V and 4 bases from J, with 8 bases in between. Looked up from germline, CDR1 is SGDLS and CDR2 is YYNGEE. The length of the CDR3 is 13 residues. The DNA of the CDR3 is TGTGCCAGCAGCGTATTAGGGGGCACTGAAGCTTTCTTT. Protein product: CASSVLGGTEAFF.

The chain links TRBV19 to TRBJ1-2, with unresolved D. With 5 bases removed from V and 2 bases from J, the gap between germline ends came to 15 bases. CDR1 LNHDA and CDR2 SQIVND come from the germline V gene (reference sequence). This CDR3 contains 15 residues. The CDR3 is CASSPREGRNYGYTF. CDR3 nucleotide sequence: TGTGCCAGTAGTCCTCGTGAAGGGAGGAACTATGGCTACACCTTC.

This chain connects TRBV10-3 to TRBJ2-5, with D possibly TRBD2 on 5 matching bases. In germline, CDR1 is ENHRY, CDR2 SYGVKD. Trimming cost V 7 bases and J 2 bases, with 17 bases left between them. This CDR3 contains 15 residues. In nucleotides, the CDR3 is TGTGCCATCACCGAGGACTTTTCGGGACAAGAGACCCAGTACTTC. The encoded protein is CAITEDFSGQETQYF.

The chain carries TRBV14 and TRBJ2-7; D call uncertain. The length of the CDR3 is 12 residues. Looked up from germline, CDR1 is SGHDN and CDR2 is FVKESK. Trimming stripped 2 bases from V and 6 bases from J, with 8 bases between. The CDR3 coding sequence is TGTGCCAGCAGCCAAAGGGAAACCGAGCAGTACTTC. Amino acids: CASSQRETEQYF.

This chain connects TRBV19 to TRBJ1-2; the D is unclear. The CDR3 sequence is 12 residues long. CDR1 and CDR2 from the germline V gene are LNHDA and SQIVND (reference sequence). The V end was cut by 4 bases, the J end by 6 bases, with 9 bases between. The CDR3 is CASSRTMDGYTF. CDR3 bases: TGTGCCAGTAGTAGGACGATGGATGGCTACACCTTC.

The V call is TRBV7-2, the J call TRBJ1-2; 7 nucleotides agree with TRBD1. Looked up from germline, CDR1 is SGHTA and CDR2 is FQGNSA. This CDR3 contains 16 residues. V was clipped by 2 bases and J by 6 bases; unmatched bases: 12. In nucleotides, the CDR3 is TGTGCCAGCAGCTTATTTGCTTTAGGGGGCCTTGATGGCTACACCTTC. The encoded protein is CASSLFALGGLDGYTF.

This chain links TRBV2 with TRBJ2-7, with no clear D. The CDR3 runs 18 residues. V lost 3 bases to trimming and J lost 0 bases, with 21 bases between them. Germline lookup yields CDR1 SNHLY and CDR2 FYNNEI. Here the CDR3 DNA reads TGTGCCAGCAGTGATTACATCCATCCGGGTTTAAGCTCCTACGAGCAGTACTTC. This sequence encodes CASSDYIHPGLSSYEQYF.

This clone was observed a single time. This CDR3 is CASSQLDRRGSYEQYF. CDR3 in DNA: TGTGCCAGCAGCCAACTGGACAGGCGGGGATCCTACGAGCAGTACTTC. V usage is TRBV14 and J usage is TRBJ2-7, with D perhaps TRBD1 (7 bases). Trimming took off 2 bases at V and 1 base at J, with 15 bases between the two ends. The CDR3 consists of 16 residues. The germline gives CDR1 SGHDN, CDR2 FVKESK.

The chain uses TRBV10-3 and TRBJ2-3; a weak D match, TRBD1 (5 bases). This CDR3 region has 13 residues. CDR1 and CDR2 from the germline V gene are ENHRY and SYGVKD. The V end lost 11 bases, the J end lost 1 base, and 13 bases lay between the germline ends. The CDR3 DNA is TGTGCCTCCAGGACAAGTGGCACAGATACGCAGTATTTT. As protein: CASRTSGTDTQYF.

The genes are TRBV10-1 and TRBJ2-3; TRBD2 matches 15 bases. The germline CDR1 and CDR2 sequences are WNHNN and SYGVQD (reference sequence). This CDR3 comprises 15 residues. The trim removed 5 bases at V and 7 bases at J, leaving 4 bases unmatched. The CDR3 DNA sequence: TGCGCCAGCAGTTGGACTAGCGGGGGGGCAAATACGCAGTATTTT. It yields the protein CASSWTSGGANTQYF.

The rearrangement joins TRBV5-4 to TRBJ1-6; no firm D call. The CDR3 runs 12 residues. The ends were cut back, 0 bases at V and 7 bases at J, with 2 bases in the middle. The V gene's germline CDR1 is SGHNT and CDR2 YYREEE (reference sequence). The CDR3 sequence: CASSLVNSPLHF. In DNA form, the CDR3 reads TGTGCCAGCAGCTTGGTGAATTCACCCCTCCACTTT.

The rearrangement uses TRBV18 and TRBJ1-2; 12 bases align to TRBD1. Germline lookup yields CDR1 KGHSH and CDR2 LQKENI. This CDR3 region has 18 residues. The ends lost 3 bases at V and 5 bases at J; junction bases unmatched: 13. The CDR3 loop is CASSPNTGTGGALYGYTF. The CDR3 nucleotides read TGTGCCAGCTCACCCAACACCGGGACAGGGGGCGCGCTTTATGGCTACACCTTC.

This clone was seen just once. CDR3 in amino acids: CASSSRTSVNEQFF. For the CDR3, the DNA is TGTGCCAGCAGCTCCCGGACTAGCGTCAATGAGCAGTTCTTC. This chain connects TRBV11-2 to TRBJ2-1; TRBD2 agrees at 9 bases. The CDR3 has 14 residues. After removal of 4 bases from V and 6 bases from J, the junction contained 4 bases not matched to a gene. Germline V gives CDR1 SGHAT, CDR2 FQNNGV.

The V call is TRBV11-2, the J call TRBJ2-3; no clear D gene. There are 14 residues in the CDR3. CDR1 and CDR2 (germline): SGHAT, FQNNGV. V was cut by 1 base and J by 6 bases, with 11 bases left in between. The CDR3 region is CASSLVGVRDTQYF. As DNA, the CDR3 is TGTGCCAGCAGCTTAGTTGGGGTTCGGGATACGCAGTATTTT.

This clone was detected only once. The rearrangement links TRBV21-1 to TRBJ2-1; TRBD2, as called in the table, went unchecked against the DNA. TRBV21-1 is given as a pseudogene. CDR3 length: 17 residues. The CDR3 spells CASSGGTSGGAYNEQFF. CDR3 DNA: TGTGCCAGCAGCGGCGGGACTAGCGGGGGGGCGTACAATGAGCAGTTCTTC.

The chain combines TRBV7-2 with TRBJ2-2; D gene unclear. Germline CDR1 reads SGHTA; CDR2 reads FQGNSA. The ends were cut back, 5 bases at V and 6 bases at J, with 13 bases in the middle. This CDR3 has 14 amino acids. The chain's CDR3 is CASSNMVLAGELFF. CDR3 sequence (DNA): TGTGCCAGCAGCAATATGGTTCTCGCCGGGGAGCTGTTTTTT.